The clone carrying this TCR beta chain turned up a few times. Rearranged V-D-J TRB sequences were amplified with a mixed TRB-A/B primer pool. Via MiXCR, TCRdb re-called the multiplex PCR reads, giving one row per CDR3 protein. This sample has around 800 distinct CDR3 sequences; 22% occur once, and the top ten carry more than 30%. This sample was taken from a study of T cell repertoires in aging, cancer and after chemotherapy. TCR beta rearrangements were amplified from peripheral blood genomic DNA. Germline lookup yields CDR1 MGHRA and CDR2 YSYEKL. The CDR3 spans 15 residues. Losses at the gene ends were 0 bases for V and 5 bases for J; bases not matched to a gene: 4.

The sample was blood. The chain is built from TRBV4-1 and TRBJ2-1, with 7 bases matching TRBD1. The sequence came from a human donor in good health. DNA for the CDR3: TGCGCCAGCAGCCAAGAAGACAGGGATAACAATGAGCAGTTCTTC. The encoded protein is CASSQEDRDNNEQFF.